This TCR beta chain stems from a study of shared clonotypes between healthy human individuals. From germline, CDR1 is LNHNV and CDR2 YYDKDF (reference sequence). The CDR3 is made up of 17 amino acids. Trimming shortened V by 1 base and J by 2 bases, and 17 bases separated the two germline ends. Profiled with immunoSEQ multiplex PCR; TCRdb holds only in-frame clones, not every one. Of 800,000 or so clones detected, roughly 96% appear once; the ten largest clones hold about 0.25%. Naive CD8 populations comprised CD45RO-negative cells positively selected for CCR7, excluding terminally differentiated effector memory CD45RA+ cells. The donor population consisted of healthy HIV-negative adults with no recent acute infections or vaccinations.

This TCR was sampled from a man aged 30-40 years in good health. The gene calls are TRBV15 and TRBJ2-5; D might be TRBD1 (6 bases). The specimen was naive CD8+ T cells sorted from blood. The CDR3 loop reads CATSRGSNRDTQETQYF. The CDR3 region has the DNA TGTGCCACCAGCAGAGGGTCAAACAGGGATACTCAAGAGACCCAGTACTTC.